This T cell receptor beta chain emerged from a study of CD8+ T cells in alopecia areata. Study as a whole: Those patients who were treated received oral tofacitinib, which was given at 5 to 10 mg twice daily for moderate-to-severe alopecia areata.

Reverse transcribed after extraction, RNA yielded cDNA as the sequencing template. The method was immunoSEQ multiplex PCR; TCRdb's version includes in-frame clones alone and lacks a portion of them. This sample yields hundreds of thousands of clones, of which 50% to 75% are seen a single time; roughly 0.93% belongs to the top ten. Treatment noted: oral pan-JAK inhibitor, 5-10 mg twice daily. PBMCs were stained for CD3, CD4 and CD8, and CD4+ and CD8+ T cells were sorted. Study-wide results and limits: Amid tofacitinib therapy, many expanded lesional clones stayed present in scalp and blood. In scalp, tofacitinib significantly decreased clonality and expanded CD8+ clones among the top 100.

About this clone itself: Its antigen is currently unknown.

Germline V gene data show CDR1 as SGDLS and CDR2 as YYNGEE. This CDR3 comprises 15 residues. With 0 bases clipped from V and 7 bases from J, the junction kept 6 bases outside the gene matches. Material: CD4+ T cells sorted from blood, obtained around week 54, from a patient treated with tofacitinib. The chain has TRBV9 and TRBJ2-1; 8 bases agree with TRBD1. The receptor's source is a human donor with alopecia areata. CDR3 in DNA: TGTGCCAGCAGCGTAGCGGGGCAGGGGGCAAATGAGCAGTTCTTC. It codes for CASSVAGQGANEQFF.